This TCR beta chain was recovered during a study of CD8+CD57+ T cells in acquired aplastic anemia. In the study overall: On average, sorted CD4+ and CD8+ cells gave 3.2 ug of DNA. Study results and caveats: Patients and controls had CD8+ Simpson's diversity values that were not significantly distinct. A set of approximately 30 CD8+ CDR3 sequences was shared between patients and controls, and these sequences appeared highly expressed in patients.

CDR3 size: 15 residues. Germline CDR1 reads SNHLY; CDR2 reads FYNNEI. Germline trimming cut 4 bases from V and 2 bases from J; bases unmatched to any gene: 4. The sample holds many counts of this clonotype. Its antigen is undetermined. Sequencing involved patients with CD8+CD57+ cell expansion previously shown by flow cytometry. CDR3 and TCR beta VDJ profiling relied on genomic DNA as the template. TCRdb re-called the reads through MiXCR, storing one row per CDR3 protein. The table lists fewer than 250,000 distinct CDR3 sequences, around half of them singletons. The specimen sequenced was sorted CD4+, CD8+, or CD8+CD57+ T cells (not recorded which) from PBMCs. The gene calls are TRBV2 and TRBJ2-5; 10 bases align to TRBD2. The clonotype comes from a human donor with aplastic anemia. The CDR3 bases are TGTGCCAGCAGTGGTCAGCGGGAGGGACAAGAGACCCAGTACTTC. Translation gives CASSGQREGQETQYF.